The next 31 T cell receptor beta chains were all read from a single sample in a study of patients and donors after allogeneic stem cell transplantation. TCRdb ran MiXCR on the RT-PCR reads and lists one entry per CDR3 protein. The sample includes 200,000 to 250,000 distinct CDR3 sequences, approximately 14% of them seen just once. What was sequenced was blood, either unsorted or a sorted T cell fraction (not recorded which). All receptors derive from a human donor who was either an allogeneic HSCT recipient or a stem cell or donor lymphocyte infusion donor (not recorded which). It is not recorded whose cells these are; they may come from a transplant donor.

This chain connects TRBV12-5 to TRBJ1-1, with TRBD1 matching 7 bases. The CDR3 loop spans 13 amino acids. Germline values: CDR1 LGHNT, CDR2 FRNRAP. With V trimmed by 3 bases and J by 5 bases, 3 bases remained unmatched. This CDR3 is CASGFEGATEAFF. Here the CDR3 DNA reads TGTGCTAGTGGTTTCGAGGGGGCGACTGAAGCTTTCTTT.

This clonotype was counted many times. The V call is TRBV20-1, the J call TRBJ2-1; D call uncertain. Germline V lookup: CDR1 DFQATT, CDR2 SNEGSKA (reference sequence). The CDR3 length is 16 residues. V lost 0 bases and J 2 bases, leaving 14 bases between the germline ends. The CDR3 sequence is CSARDQRRQAYNEQFF. CDR3 DNA: TGCAGTGCTAGAGATCAGAGGCGGCAAGCCTACAATGAGCAGTTCTTC.

This clonotype was picked up a small number of times. This chain links TRBV9 with TRBJ2-2, with D perhaps given as TRBD1 or TRBD2 (5 bases each). Germline V gene data show CDR1 as SGDLS and CDR2 as YYNGEE. The CDR3 has 14 residues. The V gene lost 5 bases and the J gene lost 3 bases, with 11 bases spanning the gap. CDR3 sequence reads: CASRGLGDTGELFF. As DNA, the CDR3 is TGTGCCAGCAGAGGACTGGGGGACACCGGGGAGCTGTTTTTT.

This clonotype occurred a few times. The chain couples TRBV5-1 to TRBJ1-4; TRBD1 might be the D (6 bases). The CDR3 consists of 16 residues. Germline V lookup: CDR1 SGHRS, CDR2 YFSETQ. V was shortened by 4 bases and J by 0 bases, with 13 bases between the two germline ends. The CDR3 coding sequence is TGCGCCAGCAGCCCCAGAGGGGGGACAACTAATGAAAAACTGTTTTTT. Its translation is CASSPRGGTTNEKLFF. The whole variable domain, filled in from reference TRBV5-1 and TRBJ1-4, reads KAGVTQTPRYLIKTRGQQVTLSCSPISGHRSVSWYQQTPGQGLQFLFEYFSETQRNKGNFPGRFSGRQFSNSRSEMNVSTLELGDSALYLCASSPRGGTTNEKLFFGSGTQLSVL.

The rearrangement links TRBV20-1 to TRBJ2-5; weak D call: TRBD2 (6 bases). This CDR3 region has 15 residues. V gave up 0 bases and J gave up 2 bases, with 13 bases separating them. Per germline, CDR1 DFQATT and CDR2 SNEGSKA (reference sequence). CDR3 bases: TGCAGTGCTAGAGATGGTTTAGCGGTACAAGAGACCCAGTACTTC. Protein sequence: CSARDGLAVQETQYF.

The table lists this clonotype with a few counts. The V and J genes are TRBV6-5 and TRBJ1-2; possible D gene TRBD1, 6 bases. V was trimmed by 9 bases and J by 6 bases, leaving 14 bases between them. The CDR3 contains 12 residues. Germline V gene sequence: CDR1 MNHEY, CDR2 SVGAGI. The CDR3 loop reads CASRQDTDGYTF. The CDR3 DNA follows: TGTGCCAGTCGACAGGATACCGATGGCTACACCTTC.

This clonotype occurred a few times. This chain connects TRBV6-2 or TRBV6-3 to TRBJ2-3; D may correspond to TRBD1 or TRBD2 (5 bases each). The germline V gene has CDR1 MNHEY and CDR2 SVGEGT. The V gene lost 5 bases and the J gene lost 1 base, with 13 bases spanning the gap. The CDR3 sequence is 15 residues long. The CDR3: CASSPGTGRTDTQYF. DNA of the CDR3: TGTGCCAGCAGTCCCGGGACGGGACGCACAGATACGCAGTATTTT.

This clonotype was seen many times. The chain couples TRBV6-1 to TRBJ1-5; D not certain. Per germline, CDR1 MNHNS and CDR2 SASEGT. V was shortened by 7 bases and J by 4 bases, with 11 bases between the two germline ends. CDR3 length equals 13 residues. CDR3 sequence reads: CASTLDGNQPQHF. CDR3 in DNA: TGTGCCAGCACCCTCGACGGAAATCAGCCCCAGCATTTT.

There are many counts of this clonotype. The chain uses TRBV5-6 and TRBJ2-3, with a tentative D call TRBD1 (7 bases). Germline loops: CDR1 SGHDT, CDR2 YYEEEE. Deletions cut 2 bases from V and 3 bases from J, with 10 bases between. This CDR3 contains 14 residues. DNA for the CDR3: TGTGCCAGCAGCTTTTCAGGGGGGACAGATACGCAGTATTTT. It specifies CASSFSGGTDTQYF.

V is TRBV5-4 and J is TRBJ1-5, with D perhaps TRBD1 (5 bases). Trimming removed 4 bases at V and 6 bases at J, with 14 bases between. In germline, CDR1 is SGHNT, CDR2 YYREEE (reference sequence). The CDR3 totals 14 residues. The CDR3 region has the DNA TGTGCCAGCAGCGCGGGGGGGAGTGGTCAGCCCCAGCATTTT. It is translated as CASSAGGSGQPQHF.

This clonotype was seen repeatedly, ten times or more. The CDR3 region is CASSTVLAGGQRDTQYF. CDR3 nucleotides: TGTGCCAGCAGTACCGTCTTAGCGGGGGGGCAGAGAGATACGCAGTATTTT. The chain has TRBV12-3 or TRBV12-4 and TRBJ2-3, with 11 nucleotides matching TRBD2. The CDR3 extends over 17 amino acids. Trimming removed 5 bases from V and 5 bases from J; junction bases left unmatched: 12.

The chain is built from TRBV7-6 and TRBJ2-5, with 7 positions matching TRBD2. Germline CDR1 reads SGHVS; CDR2 reads FNYEAQ. The CDR3 is made up of 15 amino acids. V dropped 2 bases and J dropped 1; count of bases not matched to a gene: 4. CDR3 amino acids: CASSLLGGGQETQYF. The CDR3, as DNA: TGTGCCAGCAGCTTACTTGGGGGGGGCCAAGAGACCCAGTACTTC. The full variable domain, rest sourced from reference TRBV7-6 and TRBJ2-5, is GAGVSQSPRYKVTKRGQDVALRCDPISGHVSLYWYRQALGQGPEFLTYFNYEAQQDKSGLPNDRFSAERPEGSISTLTIQRTEQRDSAMYRCASSLLGGGQETQYFGPGTRLLVL.

The V and J genes are TRBV20-1 and TRBJ2-1; TRBD2 agrees at 14 bases. From germline, CDR1 is DFQATT and CDR2 SNEGSKA (reference sequence). CDR3 size: 16 residues. J lost 6 bases, V lost 3 bases, and 7 bases had no gene match. The CDR3 nucleotides are TGCAGTGCTAGTTCCCGACTAGCGGGGGGGCGCAATGAGCAGTTCTTC. Amino acid sequence: CSASSRLAGGRNEQFF.

This clonotype has more than one count but fewer than ten. The V gene is TRBV5-4, the J gene TRBJ2-1; the D gene is possibly TRBD2 (7 bases). CDR3 length: 16 amino acids. V was cut by 1 base and J by 5 bases, with 16 bases left in between. Germline CDR1 SGHNT, CDR2 YYREEE (reference sequence). CDR3 in amino acids: CASSLYRGATHNEQFF. The CDR3 DNA reads TGTGCCAGCAGCTTGTACCGGGGGGCAACTCACAATGAGCAGTTCTTC.

This clonotype was seen repeatedly, ten times or more. This sequence joins TRBV9 and TRBJ2-2, with D perhaps assigned TRBD1 or TRBD2 (5 bases each). This CDR3 comprises 15 residues. The V gene lost 1 base and the J gene lost 4 bases, with 11 bases spanning the gap. In germline, CDR1 is SGDLS, CDR2 YYNGEE. This CDR3 is CASSVLQGPTGELFF. The CDR3 DNA sequence: TGTGCCAGCAGCGTACTCCAGGGACCCACCGGGGAGCTGTTTTTT.

A few counts support this clonotype. In DNA form, the CDR3 reads TGCGCCAGCAGTTCGGACAGGGAGTCCCTCTATGAGCAGTTCTTC. Protein sequence: CASSSDRESLYEQFF. The chain employs TRBV5-1 and TRBJ2-1; 8 nucleotides line up with TRBD1. CDR1 SGHRS and CDR2 YFSETQ come from the germline V gene. With V trimmed by 5 bases and J by 8 bases, 12 bases remained unmatched. CDR3 length: 15 residues.

This clonotype was seen only a few times. This chain uses TRBV28 with TRBJ1-3, with 9 nucleotides matching TRBD1. Per the germline V gene, CDR1 is MDHEN and CDR2 is SYDVKM. The CDR3 consists of 16 residues. The V and J ends lost 8 bases and 9 bases, in that order; junction bases with no gene match: 17. The CDR3 reads CASGSTGTGISGTIYF. CDR3 in DNA: TGTGCCAGCGGATCGACCGGGACAGGGATTTCGGGCACCATATATTTT.

This sequence joins TRBV5-1 and TRBJ2-3, with a weak D call TRBD1 (5 bases). Between the trimmed V and J ends, which lost 0 bases and 2 bases, there was a span of 19 bases. CDR1 and CDR2 (germline): SGHRS, YFSETQ. This CDR3 is built from 18 residues. The chain's CDR3 is CASSLGGGVAQATDTQYF. CDR3 nucleotide sequence: TGCGCCAGCAGCTTGGGGGGTGGGGTCGCACAGGCCACAGATACGCAGTATTTT.

In this sample, this clonotype turned up many times. For the CDR3, the DNA is TGTGCCAGCAGCCAGGGGGACAGTGGGACTGAAGCTTTCTTT. Protein sequence: CASSQGDSGTEAFF. This chain links TRBV3-1 with TRBJ1-1; 7 nucleotides agree with TRBD1. CDR3 length: 14 residues. CDR1 is LGHDT, CDR2 YNNKEL, per germline (reference sequence). Trimming took 3 bases from V and 5 from J; bases not matched to a gene: 6.

The chain links TRBV5-1 to TRBJ1-1, with unresolved D. The CDR3 is 13 residues long. Trimming stripped 6 bases from V and 0 bases from J, with 9 bases between. Germline-derived CDR1 and CDR2 are SGHRS and YFSETQ. The CDR3 region is CASKAAMNTEAFF. CDR3 sequence (DNA): TGCGCCAGCAAGGCAGCCATGAACACTGAAGCTTTCTTT.

V usage is TRBV6-1 and J usage is TRBJ1-6; the match to TRBD1 covers 8 bases. The CDR3 runs to 16 residues. CDR1 is MNHNS and CDR2 is SASEGT in the germline V gene. The V and J ends lost 6 bases and 7 bases, in that order; junction bases with no gene match: 11. The CDR3 reads CASSRRPGGGNSPLHF. The DNA of the CDR3 is TGTGCCAGCAGCCGGCGCCCAGGGGGCGGGAATTCACCCCTCCACTTT.

This clonotype was seen a handful of times. The rearrangement joins TRBV6-5 to TRBJ1-6, with 8 bases aligning to TRBD1. The CDR3 covers 15 residues. J lost 11 bases, V lost 1 base, and 7 bases had no gene match. Germline-derived CDR1 and CDR2 are MNHEY and SVGAGI. CDR3: CASSYFRTGRTPLHF. CDR3 bases: TGTGCCAGCAGTTACTTTCGGACAGGGCGAACACCCCTCCACTTT.

This clonotype was counted between two and nine times. The V call is TRBV24-1, the J call TRBJ2-4, with 9 bases lining up with TRBD2. V lost 5 bases to trimming and J lost 6 bases; unmatched junction nucleotides: 16. Germline loops: CDR1 KGHDR, CDR2 SFDVKD. The length of the CDR3 is 18 residues. The CDR3 sequence: CATSGRAGGEKGGNIQYF. In nucleotides, the CDR3 is TGTGCCACCAGTGGACGAGCGGGAGGAGAGAAGGGTGGAAACATTCAGTACTTC.

Only a few counts were recorded for this clonotype. V gene TRBV6-6 combines with J gene TRBJ1-2; a possible D gene is TRBD1 (6 bases). Germline V gives CDR1 MNHNY, CDR2 SVGAGI (reference sequence). The V end lost 2 bases, the J end lost 2 bases, and 6 bases lay between the germline ends. The CDR3 runs 13 residues. The CDR3 nucleotides read TGTGCCAGCAGTTACGACAGGAACTATGGCTACACCTTC. Encoded protein: CASSYDRNYGYTF.

V gene TRBV7-9 combines with J gene TRBJ2-7, with D possibly called TRBD1 or TRBD2 (5 bases each). V was pared by 5 bases and J by 0 bases, with 11 bases between. CDR3 size: 14 residues. Per germline, CDR1 SEHNR and CDR2 FQNEAQ (reference sequence). CDR3 bases: TGTGCCAGCAGCCCCTTAGGGACCTCCTACGAGCAGTACTTC. Amino acids: CASSPLGTSYEQYF. The variable domain in full, with the rest retrieved from reference TRBV7-9 and TRBJ2-7, is DTGVSQNPRHKITKRGQNVTFRCDPISEHNRLYWYRQTLGQGPEFLTYFQNEAQLEKSRLLSDRFSAERPKGSFSTLEIQRTEQGDSAMYLCASSPLGTSYEQYFGPGTRLTVT.

The chain joins TRBV3-1 to TRBJ2-6; TRBD1 aligns across 12 bases. Per the germline V gene, CDR1 is LGHDT and CDR2 is YNNKEL (reference sequence). The CDR3 has 18 amino acids. V lost 4 bases to trimming and J lost 3 bases; unmatched junction nucleotides: 7. The CDR3 is CASSLRDRGRLGANVLTF. The CDR3 coding sequence is TGTGCCAGCAGCCTCCGGGACAGGGGGCGCCTTGGGGCCAACGTCCTGACTTTC.

Ten or more counts support this clonotype. The chain has TRBV12-3 or TRBV12-4 and TRBJ2-7; D gene unclear. V lost 9 bases and J lost 4, with 13 bases in between. The CDR3 sequence is 12 residues long. The chain's CDR3 is CASSVGSYEQYF. In DNA, the CDR3 is TGTGCCAGTTCTGTGGGGTCTTACGAGCAGTACTTC.

The sample holds a few counts of this clonotype. The V and J genes are TRBV20-1 and TRBJ2-1; 8 positions agree with TRBD2. V shed 6 bases, J shed 0 bases, and the junction held 7 bases outside the gene matches. This CDR3 contains 15 residues. The V gene's germline CDR1 is DFQATT and CDR2 SNEGSKA (reference sequence). CDR3 DNA: TGCAGTGCCTTACCCGGGGGGGGCTCCTACAATGAGCAGTTCTTC. This sequence encodes CSALPGGGSYNEQFF.

This clonotype was seen only a few times. The J gene is TRBJ2-1, the V gene TRBV13, with 11 bases that match TRBD2. This CDR3 region has 16 residues. The ends lost 1 base at V and 6 bases at J; junction bases unmatched: 5. Germline CDR1 is PRHDT and CDR2 is FYEKMQ (reference sequence). This CDR3 reads CASSLARLAGPNEQFF. The DNA of the CDR3 is TGTGCCAGCAGCTTAGCAAGACTAGCGGGGCCCAATGAGCAGTTCTTC. Full variable domain (rest looked up from reference TRBV13 and TRBJ2-1): AAGVIQSPRHLIKEKRETATLKCYPIPRHDTVYWYQQGPGQDPQFLISFYEKMQSDKGSIPDRFSAQQFSDYHSELNMSSLELGDSALYFCASSLARLAGPNEQFFGPGTRLTVL.

This chain connects TRBV20-1 to TRBJ2-1; D gene unclear. This CDR3 is built from 13 residues. Germline V gene sequence: CDR1 DFQATT, CDR2 SNEGSKA (reference sequence). V dropped 6 bases and J dropped 9 bases, with 18 bases sitting between them. The CDR3 DNA is TGCAGTGCGGCGGACCCCCGGACGGCTGAGCAGTTCTTC. It encodes CSAADPRTAEQFF.

Comments on this clonotype: This likely comes from a read error, as the CDR3 has no conserved phenylalanine or tryptophan at its end. V is TRBV11-3 and J is TRBJ2-7; maybe TRBD2 (6 bases). Trimming left V 5 bases short and J 0 bases short, with 14 bases between. The CDR3 contains 15 residues. The germline V gene encodes CDR1 SGHNT and CDR2 YENEEA. The CDR3 DNA reads TGTGCCAGCAGCGTTTTAGGCGGGAACTCCTACGAGCAGTACCTC. This gives the protein CASSVLGGNSYEQYL.